Presented here are 16 T cell receptor beta chains from one specimen sequenced in a study of blood T cells in healthy people across ages. Using a J-beta primer mix together with a sample-barcoded 5' primer, a second PCR was run for 7 to 11 cycles. TCRdb reprocessed the 5' RACE reads with MiXCR, giving one entry per CDR3 protein. The table has 1.5 million to 2 million distinct CDR3 sequences, around 40% seen once; the top ten hold about 21%. Sequencing input: blood. The receptor source for this set is a human donor in good health.

Worth noting for this clonotype: A read error is possible here, since a much larger clone lies one base away. The chain has TRBV6-2 or TRBV6-3 and TRBJ1-2; 7 bases map to TRBD1. V lost 5 bases and J lost 7; bases outside the gene matches: 4. The CDR3 consists of 12 residues. The germline V gene encodes CDR1 MNHEY and CDR2 SVGEGT. CDR3 DNA: TGTGCCAGCAGTCGACAGGGCTTTGGCTACACCTTC. Its translation: CASSRQGFGYTF.

The chain carries TRBV10-3 and TRBJ2-1, with 9 bases identical to TRBD2. V shed 4 bases and J 5 bases; nucleotides not matched to a gene: 6. From germline, CDR1 is ENHRY and CDR2 SYGVKD. This CDR3 spans 15 amino acids. The CDR3 reads CAISVAGGQNNEQFF. The CDR3 coding sequence is TGTGCCATCAGTGTCGCGGGGGGGCAGAACAATGAGCAGTTCTTC.

In its sample, this clonotype was seen a few times. The chain employs TRBV7-3 and TRBJ2-3; the match to TRBD1 covers 9 bases. The CDR3 runs 15 residues. Germline trimming cut 4 bases from V and 6 bases from J; bases unmatched to any gene: 8. Germline CDR1 reads SGHTA; CDR2 reads FQGTGA. The CDR3 loop is CASSSPTGGVDTQYF. As DNA, the CDR3 is TGTGCCAGCAGCTCCCCCACAGGGGGCGTGGATACGCAGTATTTT.

With respect to this clonotype: Sequence at one end of the junction differs from germline and may be a read error. V gene TRBV12-3 or TRBV12-4 combines with J gene TRBJ2-3, with D perhaps TRBD1 or TRBD2 (5 bases each). This CDR3 region has 15 residues. Here the CDR3 reads CASSGGVASTDTQYF. CDR3 in DNA: TGTGCCAGCAGTGGGGGTGTCGCAAGCACGGATACGCAGTATTTT.

The gene calls are TRBV11-2 and TRBJ1-1; D not resolved. CDR1 SGHAT and CDR2 FQNNGV come from the germline V gene. The CDR3 runs to 12 residues. The V gene lost 5 bases and the J gene lost 6 bases, with 10 bases spanning the gap. The CDR3 nucleotides read TGTGCCAGCAGCCCCGACCCAGCTGAAGCTTTCTTT. This translates into CASSPDPAEAFF.

The genes are TRBV7-8 and TRBJ1-5, with TRBD1 matching over 8 bases. Trimming took 4 bases from V and 7 from J; bases not matched to a gene: 12. CDR3 length: 16 residues. Germline V gives CDR1 SGHVS, CDR2 FQNEAQ. The CDR3 here is CASSYRTGQLGQPQHF. The CDR3 nucleotides read TGTGCCAGCAGCTACAGGACAGGGCAATTAGGACAGCCCCAGCATTTT.

The V call is TRBV7-2, the J call TRBJ2-3; 13 bases are a match to TRBD2. The junction had 5 bases not matched to a gene; V was cut back by 1 base and J by 1 base. Germline V lookup: CDR1 SGHTA, CDR2 FQGNSA. The CDR3 is made up of 18 amino acids. CDR3 region: CASSLVYTSGGGTDTQYF. The CDR3 DNA is TGTGCCAGCAGCTTAGTATATACTAGCGGGGGGGGCACAGATACGCAGTATTTT.

In its sample, this clonotype was seen a few times. V is TRBV27 and J is TRBJ1-2, with D tentatively TRBD1 (5 bases). There are 13 residues in the CDR3. The V gene lost 2 bases and the J gene lost 6 bases, with 10 bases spanning the gap. Germline V gene data show CDR1 as MNHEY and CDR2 as SMNVEV (reference sequence). CDR3 coding DNA: TGTGCCAGCAGTTTAGTGTCAGGGCATGGCTACACCTTC. Translated, it gives CASSLVSGHGYTF.

Only a few counts were recorded for this clonotype. The chain combines TRBV4-1 with TRBJ2-1; D call uncertain. This CDR3 is 13 amino acids long. Germline V gene data show CDR1 as MGHRA and CDR2 as YSYEKL. Trimming took 3 bases from V and 4 from J, leaving 7 bases between them. DNA for the CDR3: TGCGCCAGCAGCCATTCTCCATACAATGAGCAGTTCTTC. It is translated as CASSHSPYNEQFF.

This chain uses TRBV20-1 with TRBJ1-2; no reliable D call. CDR3 length: 14 amino acids. Germline CDR1 reads DFQATT; CDR2 reads SNEGSKA (reference sequence). Trimming removed 1 base from V and 3 bases from J, with 12 bases in between. The CDR3 DNA reads as TGCAGTGCTAGAGGTCGAGGGTCGGACTATGGCTACACCTTC. Translation gives CSARGRGSDYGYTF.

In this sample, this clonotype turned up a few times. The V call is TRBV5-1, the J call TRBJ2-7; TRBD1 matches at 8 bases. V lost 4 bases and J lost 2; bases outside the gene matches: 8. The CDR3 loop spans 15 amino acids. Germline CDR1 and CDR2: SGHRS and YFSETQ. CDR3 bases: TGCGCCAGCAGCCGCGCCGGGACAGGAACCTACGAGCAGTACTTC. Translated: CASSRAGTGTYEQYF.

This clonotype has just a few counts. The chain joins TRBV7-8 to TRBJ1-4; TRBD1 matches 9 bases. V was clipped by 3 bases and J by 7 bases; unmatched bases: 3. CDR3 size: 14 residues. CDR1 is SGHVS, CDR2 FQNEAQ, per germline. This CDR3 reads CASSFMDRGEKLFF. As DNA, the CDR3 is TGTGCCAGCAGCTTTATGGACAGGGGTGAAAAACTGTTTTTT.

Comments on this clonotype: A much larger clone differs by one base, so this may be a read error. The chain has TRBV7-9 and TRBJ1-6, with D hard to call. The V gene's germline CDR1 is SEHNR and CDR2 FQNEAQ (reference sequence). The CDR3 is 12 residues long. V lost 8 bases to trimming and J lost 0 bases, with 2 bases between them. As DNA, the CDR3 is TGTGCCAGCTGCTCCTATAATTCACCCCTCCACTTT. This encodes CASCSYNSPLHF. The variable domain in full, completed from reference TRBV7-9 and TRBJ1-6, reads DTGVSQNPRHKITKRGQNVTFRCDPISEHNRLYWYRQTLGQGPEFLTYFQNEAQLEKSRLLSDRFSAERPKGSFSTLEIQRTEQGDSAMYLCASCSYNSPLHFGNGTRLTVT.

The J gene is TRBJ2-7, the V gene TRBV12-3 or TRBV12-4; D is unclear. This CDR3 is 15 amino acids long. V lost 0 bases and J lost 0, with 9 bases in between. CDR3 sequence: CASSLALIRSYEQYF. Written as DNA, the CDR3 is TGTGCCAGCAGTTTAGCGCTCATCCGCTCCTACGAGCAGTACTTC.

The V gene is TRBV12-3 or TRBV12-4, the J gene TRBJ1-2; tentative D call: TRBD1 (5 bases). V dropped 6 bases and J dropped 5 bases, with 19 bases sitting between them. CDR3 size: 15 residues. DNA of the CDR3: TGTGCCAGCAGCCCCTGGGGGGAACGAGCTTATGGCTACACCTTC. Translating it yields CASSPWGERAYGYTF.

The table lists this clonotype with many counts. The chain joins TRBV20-1 to TRBJ2-6; unclear D gene. The CDR3 is 13 residues long. Germline V gene sequence: CDR1 DFQATT, CDR2 SNEGSKA (reference sequence). CDR3 sequence reads: CSADTTGANVLTF. DNA of the CDR3: TGCAGCGCAGACACCACTGGGGCCAACGTCCTGACTTTC.